This T cell receptor (beta chain) was found in a study of blood T cell repertoires in COVID-19. Participants' own reports of clinical history determined their cohort assignment. Only in-frame clones appear in the TCRdb table, and some are missing; sequencing was by immunoSEQ multiplex PCR. The data show roughly 200,000 clones, with less than 85% seen just once and over 15% held by the top ten. The CDR3 loop spans 13 amino acids. Trimming cost V 8 bases and J 2 bases, with 13 bases left between them. Germline assignment: CDR1 MNHEY and CDR2 SVGAGI. Sequenced input: PBMCs or T cells enriched from blood (not recorded which). The TCR sequence derives from a man aged 40-55 years who had recovered from COVID-19. This chain links TRBV6-5 with TRBJ2-7; D gene unclear. This chain's CDR3 is CASGSGFPYEQYF. The CDR3 DNA reads as TGTGCCAGCGGTTCAGGCTTTCCCTACGAGCAGTACTTC.